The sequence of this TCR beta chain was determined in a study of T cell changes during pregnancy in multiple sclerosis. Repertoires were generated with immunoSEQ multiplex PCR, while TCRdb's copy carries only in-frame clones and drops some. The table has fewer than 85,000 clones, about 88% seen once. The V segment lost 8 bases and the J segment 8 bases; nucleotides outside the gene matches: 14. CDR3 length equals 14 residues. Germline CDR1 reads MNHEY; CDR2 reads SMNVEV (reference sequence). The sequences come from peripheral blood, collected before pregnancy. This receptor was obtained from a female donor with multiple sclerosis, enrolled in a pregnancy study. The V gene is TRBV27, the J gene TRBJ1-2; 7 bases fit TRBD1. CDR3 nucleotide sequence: TGTGCCAGCTATTCCCTGGACAGGAACAACGGCTACACCTTC. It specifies CASYSLDRNNGYTF.